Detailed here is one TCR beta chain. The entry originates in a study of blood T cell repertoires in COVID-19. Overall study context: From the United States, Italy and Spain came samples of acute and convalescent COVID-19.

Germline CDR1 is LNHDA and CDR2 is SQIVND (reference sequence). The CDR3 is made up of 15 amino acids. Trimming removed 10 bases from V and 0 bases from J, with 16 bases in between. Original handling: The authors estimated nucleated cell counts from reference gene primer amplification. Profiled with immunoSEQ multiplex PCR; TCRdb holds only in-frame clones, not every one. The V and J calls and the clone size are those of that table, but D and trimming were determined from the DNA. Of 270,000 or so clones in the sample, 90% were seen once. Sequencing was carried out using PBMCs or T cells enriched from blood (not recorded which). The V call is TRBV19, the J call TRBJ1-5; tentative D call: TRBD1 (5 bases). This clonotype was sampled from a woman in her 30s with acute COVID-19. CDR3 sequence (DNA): TGTGCCACCTGCGACAGAAGATATAGCAATCAGCCCCAGCATTTT. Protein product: CATCDRRYSNQPQHF.